This entry lists 5 T cell receptor beta chains sequenced from one sample in a study of cytomegalovirus exposure and HLA in healthy donors. In the PCR, 60 Vbeta and 13 Jbeta primers were used. Sequencing used immunoSEQ multiplex PCR; TCRdb keeps in-frame clones, though not all of them. The sample lists roughly 150,000 clones; approximately 73% were seen once. The sequencing input was PBMCs. The origin of the receptors is a woman aged 18-29 years in good health and CMV-seronegative.

V gene TRBV11-3 combines with J gene TRBJ2-2, with 9 nucleotides matching TRBD2. CDR1 is SGHNT, CDR2 YENEEA, per germline. The V gene end was trimmed by 0 bases and the J gene end by 3 bases; junction bases not matched to a gene: 2. The CDR3 loop spans 16 amino acids. The CDR3 coding sequence is TGTGCCAGCAGCTTAGAGGCTAGCGGGGACACCGGGGAGCTGTTTTTT. Translating gives CASSLEASGDTGELFF.

As DNA, the CDR3 is TGTGCCAGCAAGGGGGGACAGTTGAACACTGAAGCTTTCTTT. This translates into CASKGGQLNTEAFF. The J gene is TRBJ1-1, the V gene TRBV28; 7 bases line up with TRBD1. This CDR3 region has 14 residues. Germline V CDR1 and CDR2: MDHEN, SYDVKM. The V and J ends lost 7 bases and 0 bases, in that order; junction bases with no gene match: 5.

The chain links TRBV19 to TRBJ2-1; a weak D match, TRBD2 (6 bases). Germline V gene data show CDR1 as LNHDA and CDR2 as SQIVND (reference sequence). V lost 3 bases, J lost 5 bases, and 14 bases lay in between. The CDR3 runs to 15 residues. CDR3 nucleotide sequence: TGTGCCAGTAGTATTCTGGCGTGGGGGGACAATGAGCAGTTCTTC. Translated, it gives CASSILAWGDNEQFF.

The V gene is TRBV6-1, the J gene TRBJ2-1, with D possibly matching TRBD2 (5 bases). V was shortened by 3 bases and J by 4 bases, with 19 bases between the two germline ends. The V gene's germline CDR1 is MNHNS and CDR2 SASEGT. The CDR3 is 17 amino acids. CDR3 residues: CASSDFPSYPRYNEQFF. The CDR3 DNA follows: TGTGCCAGCAGTGATTTCCCTAGCTACCCTCGTTACAATGAGCAGTTCTTC.

The gene calls are TRBV5-4 and TRBJ2-7; 9 bases match TRBD2. The CDR3 totals 16 residues. The germline V gene encodes CDR1 SGHNT and CDR2 YYREEE (reference sequence). The CDR3 loop reads CQQLVASGRPYYEQYV. The DNA for the CDR3 is TGCCAGCAGCTTGTCGCCAGCGGGAGGCCCTACTACGAGCAGTACGTC.